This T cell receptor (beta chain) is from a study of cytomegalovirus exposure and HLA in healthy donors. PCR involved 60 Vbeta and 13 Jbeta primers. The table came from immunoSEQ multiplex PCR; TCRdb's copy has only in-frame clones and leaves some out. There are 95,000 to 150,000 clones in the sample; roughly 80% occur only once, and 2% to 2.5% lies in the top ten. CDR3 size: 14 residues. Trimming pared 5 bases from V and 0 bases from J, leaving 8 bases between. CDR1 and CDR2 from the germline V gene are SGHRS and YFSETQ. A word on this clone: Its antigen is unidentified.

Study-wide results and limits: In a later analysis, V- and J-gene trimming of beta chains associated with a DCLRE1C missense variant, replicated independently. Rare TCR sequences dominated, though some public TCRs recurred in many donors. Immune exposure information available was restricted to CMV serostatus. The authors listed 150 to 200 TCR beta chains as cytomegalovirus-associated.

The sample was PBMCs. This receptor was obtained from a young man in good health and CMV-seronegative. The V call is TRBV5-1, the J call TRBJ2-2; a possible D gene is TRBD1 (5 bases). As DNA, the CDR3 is TGCGCCAGCAGTACAGGCTCGAACACCGGGGAGCTGTTTTTT. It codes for CASSTGSNTGELFF.